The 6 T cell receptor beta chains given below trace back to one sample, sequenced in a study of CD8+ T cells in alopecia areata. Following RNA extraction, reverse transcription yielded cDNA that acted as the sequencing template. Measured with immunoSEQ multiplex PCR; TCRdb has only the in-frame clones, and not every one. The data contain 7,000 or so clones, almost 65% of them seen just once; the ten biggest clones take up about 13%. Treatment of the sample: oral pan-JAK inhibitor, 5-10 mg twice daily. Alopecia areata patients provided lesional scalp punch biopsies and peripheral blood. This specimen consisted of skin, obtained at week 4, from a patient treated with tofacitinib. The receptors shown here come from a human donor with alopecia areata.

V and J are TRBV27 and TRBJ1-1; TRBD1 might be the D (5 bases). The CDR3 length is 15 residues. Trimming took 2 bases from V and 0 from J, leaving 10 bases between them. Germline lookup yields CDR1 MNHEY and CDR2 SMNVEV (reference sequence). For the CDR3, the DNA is TGTGCCAGCAGTTTAACCCCAGGGTTGAACACTGAAGCTTTCTTT. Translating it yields CASSLTPGLNTEAFF.

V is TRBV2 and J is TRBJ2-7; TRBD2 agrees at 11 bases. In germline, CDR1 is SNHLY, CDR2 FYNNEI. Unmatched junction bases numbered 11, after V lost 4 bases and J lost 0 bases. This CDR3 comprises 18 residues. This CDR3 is CASSVFVFGLAGSYEQYF. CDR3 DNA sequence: TGTGCCAGCAGTGTCTTTGTCTTCGGACTAGCGGGCTCCTACGAGCAGTACTTC.

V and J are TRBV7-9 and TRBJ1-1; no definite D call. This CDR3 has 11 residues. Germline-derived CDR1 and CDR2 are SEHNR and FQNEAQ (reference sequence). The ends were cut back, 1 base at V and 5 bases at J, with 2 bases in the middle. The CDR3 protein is CASSLGTEAFF. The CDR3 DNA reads TGTGCCAGCAGCTTAGGTACTGAAGCTTTCTTT. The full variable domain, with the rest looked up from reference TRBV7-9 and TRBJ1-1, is DTGVSQNPRHKITKRGQNVTFRCDPISEHNRLYWYRQTLGQGPEFLTYFQNEAQLEKSRLLSDRFSAERPKGSFSTLEIQRTEQGDSAMYLCASSLGTEAFFGQGTRLTVV.

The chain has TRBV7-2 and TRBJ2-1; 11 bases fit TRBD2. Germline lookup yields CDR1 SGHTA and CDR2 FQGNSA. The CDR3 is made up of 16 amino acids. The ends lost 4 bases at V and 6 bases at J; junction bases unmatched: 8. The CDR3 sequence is CASSSFSGRVVNEQFF. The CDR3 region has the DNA TGTGCCAGCAGCTCCTTTAGCGGGAGGGTGGTCAATGAGCAGTTCTTC.

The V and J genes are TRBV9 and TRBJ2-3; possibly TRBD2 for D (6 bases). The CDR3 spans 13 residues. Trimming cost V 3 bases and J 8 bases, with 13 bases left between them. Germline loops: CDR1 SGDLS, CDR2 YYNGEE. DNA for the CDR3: TGTGCCAGCAGCGCTGCAGCGGAGGGTACGCAGTATTTT. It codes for CASSAAAEGTQYF.

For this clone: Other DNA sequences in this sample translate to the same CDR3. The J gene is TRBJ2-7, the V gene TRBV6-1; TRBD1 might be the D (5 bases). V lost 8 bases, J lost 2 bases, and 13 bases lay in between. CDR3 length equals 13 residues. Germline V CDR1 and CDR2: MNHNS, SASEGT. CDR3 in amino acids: CASLGRTTYEQYF. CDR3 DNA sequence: TGTGCCAGCTTGGGTCGGACAACCTACGAGCAGTACTTC.